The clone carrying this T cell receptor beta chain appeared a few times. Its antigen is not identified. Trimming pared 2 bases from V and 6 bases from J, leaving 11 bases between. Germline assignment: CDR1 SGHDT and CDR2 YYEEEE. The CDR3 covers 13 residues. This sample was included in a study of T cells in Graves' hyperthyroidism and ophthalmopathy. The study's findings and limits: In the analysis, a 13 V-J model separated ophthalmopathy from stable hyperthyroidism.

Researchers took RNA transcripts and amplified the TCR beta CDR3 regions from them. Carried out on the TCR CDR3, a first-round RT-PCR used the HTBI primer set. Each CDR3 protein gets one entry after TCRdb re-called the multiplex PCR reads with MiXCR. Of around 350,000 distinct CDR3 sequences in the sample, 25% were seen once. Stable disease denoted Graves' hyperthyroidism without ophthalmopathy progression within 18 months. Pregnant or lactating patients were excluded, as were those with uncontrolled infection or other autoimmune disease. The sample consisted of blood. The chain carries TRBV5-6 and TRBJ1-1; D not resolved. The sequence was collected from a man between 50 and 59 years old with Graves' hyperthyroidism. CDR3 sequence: CASSFYDGAEAFF. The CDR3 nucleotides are TGTGCCAGCAGCTTTTACGACGGGGCTGAAGCTTTCTTT.